The TCR beta chain described here comes from a study of T-cell reconstitution after alpha-beta-depleted transplantation in children. This clonotype was recorded at least ten times. Germline CDR1 and CDR2: WSHSY and SAAADI. The CDR3 totals 9 residues. Trimming cost V 8 bases and J 10 bases, with 6 bases left between them. As it was prepared, the TCRbeta library received unique molecular identifiers. MiXCR, run by TCRdb on the PCR reads, gives a single entry per CDR3 protein. Of about 370,000 distinct CDR3 sequences in the sample, about a fifth were seen once. The material was PBMCs from the stem cell graft donor, obtained from the stem cell graft. The chain is built from TRBV10-2 and TRBJ2-1; no clear D gene. The TCR sequence derives from a human donor who donated a stem cell graft to a child with acute myeloid leukemia. DNA for the CDR3: TGCGCCAGCGGTCGGGAGCAGTTCTTC. It encodes CASGREQFF.